This is a list of T cell receptor beta chains from one sample in a study of control samples from healthy donors and cancer patients. Using immunoSEQ multiplex PCR, the repertoire was profiled, and TCRdb retains in-frame clones only, with some absent. The sample lists tens of thousands of clones; about 90% were seen once. Sequences were obtained from blood. These receptors originate from a man in his fifties or sixties in good health. CDR3s include the opening cysteine and the closing phenylalanine or tryptophan. Each record gives: J gene, V gene, D gene, clone size, CDR3 DNA, CDR3 protein. D genes are given only for firm matches. Clone size appears in some rows only: once, few, many, or a class for an expanded clone.

J gene: TRBJ2-2; V gene: TRBV25-1; D gene: TRBD1; clone size: once; CDR3 DNA: TGTGCCAGCAGGAGGGACAGGGGGGTCGGGACCGGGGAGCTGTTTTTT; CDR3 protein: CASRRDRGVGTGELFF
J gene: TRBJ1-2; V gene: TRBV14; D gene: NA; clone size: once; CDR3 DNA: TGTGCCAGCAGCCTCATACGACTTGGGCTTTCTAACTATGGCTACACCTTC; CDR3 protein: CASSLIRLGLSNYGYTF
J gene: TRBJ1-2; V gene: TRBV12-3/TRBV12-4; D gene: NA; clone size: NA; CDR3 DNA: TGTGCCAGCAGCCGGGGGGGCTATGGCTACACCTTC; CDR3 protein: CASSRGGYGYTF
J gene: TRBJ1-5; V gene: TRBV6-5; D gene: TRBD1; clone size: NA; CDR3 DNA: TGTGCCAGCAGTAGACAGGGTAGCAATCAGCCCCAGCATTTT; CDR3 protein: CASSRQGSNQPQHF
J gene: TRBJ2-1; V gene: TRBV6-1; D gene: NA; clone size: NA; CDR3 DNA: TGTGCCAGCAGTGAAGTGACTGAGCAGTTCTTC; CDR3 protein: CASSEVTEQFF
J gene: TRBJ1-1; V gene: TRBV6-5; D gene: NA; clone size: once; CDR3 DNA: TGTGCCAGCAGTTACGCGCAGGGAGCCATTAACACTGAAGCTTTCTTT; CDR3 protein: CASSYAQGAINTEAFF
J gene: TRBJ2-5; V gene: TRBV5-8; D gene: TRBD2; clone size: few; CDR3 DNA: TGTGCCAGCAGCTTGGGGCTAGCGGGTACCCAGTACTTC; CDR3 protein: CASSLGLAGTQYF
J gene: TRBJ2-1; V gene: TRBV15; D gene: NA; clone size: NA; CDR3 DNA: TGTGCCACCAGCAGAACGGGGGTAACGCGGGGGCTCAGTTACAATGAGCAGTTCTTC; CDR3 protein: CATSRTGVTRGLSYNEQFF
J gene: TRBJ1-1; V gene: TRBV6-5; D gene: TRBD1; clone size: NA; CDR3 DNA: TGTGCCAGCAGTTACAACAGGGGGGGGGACACTGAAGCTTTCTTT; CDR3 protein: CASSYNRGGDTEAFF
J gene: TRBJ1-6; V gene: TRBV5-6; D gene: NA; clone size: NA; CDR3 DNA: TGTGCCAGCAGCTTGGGGACCAGGGGTAATTCACCCCTCCACTTT; CDR3 protein: CASSLGTRGNSPLHF
J gene: TRBJ2-7; V gene: TRBV28; D gene: TRBD1; clone size: NA; CDR3 DNA: TGTGCCAGCAGTCTTTACGTCGGGACAGTATCCTACGAGCAGTACTTC; CDR3 protein: CASSLYVGTVSYEQYF
J gene: TRBJ1-2; V gene: TRBV5-1; D gene: TRBD1; clone size: NA; CDR3 DNA: TGCGCCAGCAGTCGCTCAGGGGGGGACTATGGCTACACCTTC; CDR3 protein: CASSRSGGDYGYTF
J gene: TRBJ1-3; V gene: TRBV7-9; D gene: NA; clone size: NA; CDR3 DNA: TGTGCCAGCAGCTTAGTGGACAGCTCTGGAAACACCATATATTTT; CDR3 protein: CASSLVDSSGNTIYF
J gene: TRBJ2-3; V gene: TRBV4-2; D gene: NA; clone size: NA; CDR3 DNA: TGTGCCAGCAGCCGGGCGGTGGGCACAGATACGCAGTATTTT; CDR3 protein: CASSRAVGTDTQYF
J gene: TRBJ2-4; V gene: TRBV18; D gene: NA; clone size: NA; CDR3 DNA: TGTGCCAGCTCACTGAATGACAGAAACATTCAGTACTTC; CDR3 protein: CASSLNDRNIQYF
J gene: TRBJ1-2; V gene: TRBV11-2; D gene: NA; clone size: few; CDR3 DNA: TGTGCCAGCAGCCGGGGAGCCGGGGGTTCTAACTATGGCTACACCTTC; CDR3 protein: CASSRGAGGSNYGYTF
J gene: TRBJ1-2; V gene: TRBV18; D gene: TRBD1; clone size: NA; CDR3 DNA: TGTGCCAGCTCACCGGACAGGGAGGCCTATGGCTACACCTTC; CDR3 protein: CASSPDREAYGYTF
J gene: TRBJ2-1; V gene: TRBV6-5; D gene: NA; clone size: NA; CDR3 DNA: TGTGCCAGCAGTTACGTTTACGGGGGCTCCTACAATGAGCAGTTCTTC; CDR3 protein: CASSYVYGGSYNEQFF
J gene: TRBJ2-3; V gene: TRBV24-1; D gene: TRBD2; clone size: NA; CDR3 DNA: TGTGCCACCAGTAGTACTAGCGGGGGGGCCAGAGATACGCAGTATTTT; CDR3 protein: CATSSTSGGARDTQYF
J gene: TRBJ1-2; V gene: TRBV19; D gene: TRBD1; clone size: NA; CDR3 DNA: TGTGCCAGTACCGTACAGGGGAACTATGGCTACACCTTC; CDR3 protein: CASTVQGNYGYTF
J gene: TRBJ1-1; V gene: TRBV14; D gene: NA; clone size: NA; CDR3 DNA: TGTGCCAGCAGCCCCGGGCGGCTCGGCACTGAAGCTTTCTTT; CDR3 protein: CASSPGRLGTEAFF
J gene: TRBJ1-2; V gene: TRBV6-5; D gene: NA; clone size: NA; CDR3 DNA: TGTGCCAGTGAGGGACGGAATAACTATGGCTACACCTTC; CDR3 protein: CASEGRNNYGYTF